This T cell receptor beta chain came from a study of cytomegalovirus exposure and HLA in healthy donors. Trimming removed 5 bases at V and 0 bases at J, with 10 bases between. CDR3 length equals 15 residues. Looked up from germline, CDR1 is SEHNR and CDR2 is FQNEAQ (reference sequence). The PCR employed 60 Vbeta primers together with 13 Jbeta primers. Using immunoSEQ multiplex PCR, the repertoire was profiled, and TCRdb retains in-frame clones only, with some absent. Across 120,000 to 150,000 clones, the top ten clones capture roughly 1.6% of the sample. This chain uses TRBV7-9 with TRBJ1-4; TRBD1 might be the D (6 bases). This receptor was obtained from a woman in her forties or fifties in good health and CMV-seronegative. The specimen sequenced was PBMCs. CDR3 bases: TGTGCCAGCAGCCCTACAGGGCCAACTAATGAAAAACTGTTTTTT. This codes for CASSPTGPTNEKLFF.